The rows below give T cell receptor beta chains drawn from one sample of a study of long-term antiretroviral therapy in people with HIV. The repertoire was sequenced with immunoSEQ multiplex PCR; TCRdb's copy has only in-frame clones and lacks some. The table has approximately 34,000 clones, roughly four fifths seen once. Here the sequenced sample was unsorted PBMCs, taken 1 year after starting antiretroviral therapy. The receptor source for this set is a young man with HIV. Both conserved end residues are part of each CDR3. D genes are given only for firm matches. Only some rows state a clone size, as once, few, many or a class for expanded clones.

CDR3nt: TGTGCCAGCAGCGTAGATGTCGGGTTTGGGGAGCTGTTTTTT
CDR3aa: CASSVDVGFGELFF
v_gene: TRBV9
d_gene: NA
j_gene: TRBJ2-2
abundance: NA

CDR3nt: TGCGCCAGCAGCTTGTGGGCAGGGGAAAGCTACGAGCAGTACTTC
CDR3aa: CASSLWAGESYEQYF
v_gene: TRBV5-1
d_gene: NA
j_gene: TRBJ2-7
abundance: NA

CDR3nt: TGTGCCAGCAGCTCACTGATGGACGAGCAGTACTTC
CDR3aa: CASSSLMDEQYF
v_gene: TRBV7-9
d_gene: NA
j_gene: TRBJ2-7
abundance: NA

CDR3nt: TGTGCCAGCAGCCCGGACAGGGCCGGGGAGACCCAGTACTTC
CDR3aa: CASSPDRAGETQYF
v_gene: TRBV5-6
d_gene: TRBD1
j_gene: TRBJ2-5
abundance: NA

CDR3nt: TGTGCCAGCAGCCGACTGAATGAGCAGTTCTTC
CDR3aa: CASSRLNEQFF
v_gene: TRBV7-2
d_gene: NA
j_gene: TRBJ2-1
abundance: NA

CDR3nt: TGTGCCAGCAGCTCGGACGGAACAAACACTGAAGCTTTCTTT
CDR3aa: CASSSDGTNTEAFF
v_gene: TRBV7-3
d_gene: NA
j_gene: TRBJ1-1
abundance: NA

CDR3nt: TGTGCCAGCAAACAGGGAGGGGATGAAAAACTGTTTTTT
CDR3aa: CASKQGGDEKLFF
v_gene: TRBV5-4
d_gene: NA
j_gene: TRBJ1-4
abundance: NA

CDR3nt: TGTGCCAGCAGCCGGGACCCGTGGGGGGGCAATGAGCAGTTCTTC
CDR3aa: CASSRDPWGGNEQFF
v_gene: TRBV7-3
d_gene: TRBD2
j_gene: TRBJ2-1
abundance: NA

CDR3nt: TGTGCCAGCAGCCCCCGGGACTCTAGCTCCTACGAGCAGTACTTC
CDR3aa: CASSPRDSSSYEQYF
v_gene: TRBV7-9
d_gene: NA
j_gene: TRBJ2-7
abundance: NA

CDR3nt: TGTGCCAGCAGTTTACTGCTAGCGGGAGGGCCGGGCGAGCAGTACTTC
CDR3aa: CASSLLLAGGPGEQYF
v_gene: TRBV27
d_gene: TRBD2
j_gene: TRBJ2-7
abundance: NA

CDR3nt: TGTGCCAGCAGTCCCCCCCCTGGACAGGGGGCTAACAATGAGCAGTTCTTC
CDR3aa: CASSPPPGQGANNEQFF
v_gene: TRBV28
d_gene: TRBD1
j_gene: TRBJ2-1
abundance: NA

CDR3nt: TGTGCCAGACGGGTTGGGGCCAACGTCCTGACTTTC
CDR3aa: CARRVGANVLTF
v_gene: TRBV27
d_gene: NA
j_gene: TRBJ2-6
abundance: NA

CDR3nt: TGCAGCGTTGAAATAGGGGGCTACCCTGAAGCTTTCTTT
CDR3aa: CSVEIGGYPEAFF
v_gene: TRBV29-1
d_gene: TRBD1
j_gene: TRBJ1-1
abundance: NA

CDR3nt: TGTGCCAGTAGTAGGGCAAGTACAGGAGCTAACTATGGCTACACCTTC
CDR3aa: CASSRASTGANYGYTF
v_gene: TRBV19
d_gene: NA
j_gene: TRBJ1-2
abundance: NA

CDR3nt: TGTGCCAGCAGTGAAACAGGGGGAACTGAAGCTTTCTTT
CDR3aa: CASSETGGTEAFF
v_gene: TRBV28
d_gene: TRBD1
j_gene: TRBJ1-1
abundance: NA

CDR3nt: TGTGCTAGTGGGACCCTTGGGACTAGCGCATACGAGCAGTACTTC
CDR3aa: CASGTLGTSAYEQYF
v_gene: TRBV12-5
d_gene: TRBD2
j_gene: TRBJ2-7
abundance: NA

CDR3nt: TGCGCCAGCAGCTCTATCAGGGGGGGCGGAACTGAAGCTTTCTTT
CDR3aa: CASSSIRGGGTEAFF
v_gene: TRBV5-1
d_gene: TRBD1
j_gene: TRBJ1-1
abundance: NA

CDR3nt: TGCGCCAGCTCCGACAGGGGAAGCGAAGCTTTCTTT
CDR3aa: CASSDRGSEAFF
v_gene: TRBV10-1
d_gene: TRBD1
j_gene: TRBJ1-1
abundance: NA

CDR3nt: TGCGCCAGCAGCCCCGGGGGGAAGAACAATGAGCAGTTCTTC
CDR3aa: CASSPGGKNNEQFF
v_gene: TRBV5-1
d_gene: TRBD2
j_gene: TRBJ2-1
abundance: NA

CDR3nt: TGTGCTAGTGGTTGGGCTTACGAGCAGTACTTC
CDR3aa: CASGWAYEQYF
v_gene: TRBV12-5
d_gene: NA
j_gene: TRBJ2-7
abundance: large

CDR3nt: TGCGCCAGCAGCCTCGGATCTCCCTACAATGAGCAGTTCTTC
CDR3aa: CASSLGSPYNEQFF
v_gene: TRBV4-1
d_gene: NA
j_gene: TRBJ2-1
abundance: NA

CDR3nt: TGTGCCAGCAGTTTATCGGGAGGGGGCAAGGCCGGGGAGCTGTTTTTT
CDR3aa: CASSLSGGGKAGELFF
v_gene: TRBV27
d_gene: NA
j_gene: TRBJ2-2
abundance: NA

CDR3nt: TGCGCCAGCAGCCACCCACTAGCGGGAGGGCCCAATGAGCAGTTCTTC
CDR3aa: CASSHPLAGGPNEQFF
v_gene: TRBV4-1
d_gene: TRBD2
j_gene: TRBJ2-1
abundance: NA

CDR3nt: TGTGCCAGCAGTTTATCGAGGGCCTCTGGAAACACCATATATTTT
CDR3aa: CASSLSRASGNTIYF
v_gene: TRBV27
d_gene: NA
j_gene: TRBJ1-3
abundance: NA

CDR3nt: TGTGCCAGCAGAGTCGGCGGTGGGGCCAACGTCCTGACTTTC
CDR3aa: CASRVGGGANVLTF
v_gene: TRBV6-1
d_gene: NA
j_gene: TRBJ2-6
abundance: NA

CDR3nt: TGTGCCAGCAGTCTCCGGGACCTCGATGGCTACACCTTC
CDR3aa: CASSLRDLDGYTF
v_gene: TRBV4-2
d_gene: NA
j_gene: TRBJ1-2
abundance: few

CDR3nt: TGTGCCAGTACTCATACCTCCAGGGGGGGACCTGAAGCTTTCTTT
CDR3aa: CASTHTSRGGPEAFF
v_gene: TRBV19
d_gene: TRBD1
j_gene: TRBJ1-1
abundance: NA

CDR3nt: TGTGCCAGCAGTGAAGTCGGACAGCGGCTATCCGGTGATACGCAGTATTTT
CDR3aa: CASSEVGQRLSGDTQYF
v_gene: TRBV2
d_gene: NA
j_gene: TRBJ2-3
abundance: NA

CDR3nt: TGCGCCAGCAGCCAAGAATGGACAGGGGTCGCAGATACGCAGTATTTT
CDR3aa: CASSQEWTGVADTQYF
v_gene: TRBV4-3
d_gene: TRBD1
j_gene: TRBJ2-3
abundance: NA

CDR3nt: TGTGCCAGCAGTGAAACGGGATACTACGAGCAGTACTTC
CDR3aa: CASSETGYYEQYF
v_gene: TRBV6-1
d_gene: NA
j_gene: TRBJ2-7
abundance: NA

CDR3nt: TGTGCCAGCAGCCCAATAAGACAGGAGAACACCGGGGAGCTGTTTTTT
CDR3aa: CASSPIRQENTGELFF
v_gene: TRBV7-9
d_gene: NA
j_gene: TRBJ2-2
abundance: NA

CDR3nt: TGTGCCAGCTCAACGAATAATGAGCAGTTCTTC
CDR3aa: CASSTNNEQFF
v_gene: TRBV18
d_gene: NA
j_gene: TRBJ2-1
abundance: NA

CDR3nt: TGTGCCAGCAGCTTAGCGTGGGGGACAGGGGAGCAGTACTTC
CDR3aa: CASSLAWGTGEQYF
v_gene: TRBV7-6
d_gene: TRBD1
j_gene: TRBJ2-7
abundance: NA

CDR3nt: TGTGCCAGCAGTCCCCAGACAGGTTCTAACTATGGCTACACCTTC
CDR3aa: CASSPQTGSNYGYTF
v_gene: TRBV27
d_gene: NA
j_gene: TRBJ1-2
abundance: NA

CDR3nt: TGTGCCAGCAGTTTTCGGCGGGTGTCGGGGGAGCAGTACTTC
CDR3aa: CASSFRRVSGEQYF
v_gene: TRBV28
d_gene: NA
j_gene: TRBJ2-7
abundance: NA

CDR3nt: TGTGCCAGCAGCTTAGCGCTAGTAGCCCAAGAGACCCAGTACTTC
CDR3aa: CASSLALVAQETQYF
v_gene: TRBV7-8
d_gene: NA
j_gene: TRBJ2-5
abundance: NA

CDR3nt: TGTGCCAGCAGTTTGGGGGACGTCGAGGATACGCAGTATTTT
CDR3aa: CASSLGDVEDTQYF
v_gene: TRBV6-5
d_gene: NA
j_gene: TRBJ2-3
abundance: NA